This T cell receptor beta chain was captured in a study of type 1 regulatory T cells. Each CDR3 protein is one row after TCRdb ran MiXCR on the reads. The repertoire consists of 80,000 to 100,000 distinct CDR3 sequences, with 25% to 40% occurring once and the leading ten covering less than 2.5%. The CDR3 extends over 14 amino acids. V dropped 0 bases and J dropped 2 bases, with 7 bases sitting between them. From germline, CDR1 is SGDLS and CDR2 YYNGEE. The chain employs TRBV9 and TRBJ2-3; D might be TRBD1 (5 bases). Material for sequencing was CD4+ T cells, either the whole sample or a sorted fraction (not recorded which). The clonotype comes from a human donor in good health. The CDR3 DNA reads as TGTGCCAGCAGCGTAGGGGGCTACACAGATACGCAGTATTTT. It codes for CASSVGGYTDTQYF.